This entry lists 29 T cell receptor beta chains sequenced from one sample in a study of response to subunit inactivated influenza vaccine. TCRdb reanalysed the RT-PCR reads using MiXCR and keeps one entry per CDR3 protein. Among over 800,000 distinct CDR3 sequences, 21% were seen once, and the ten largest hold more than 8.5%. Sample: PBMCs from blood, taken more than 4 days after vaccination. These receptors were obtained from a man aged 45 to 65 who received an inactivated influenza vaccine.

This chain links TRBV5-1 with TRBJ1-1, with a tentative D call TRBD1 (5 bases). Germline CDR1 is SGHRS and CDR2 is YFSETQ. Trimming took off 0 bases at V and 6 bases at J, with 15 bases between the two ends. There are 15 residues in the CDR3. This CDR3 is CASSLGGGRRAEAFF. CDR3 nucleotides: TGCGCCAGCAGCTTGGGCGGGGGTCGGCGGGCTGAAGCTTTCTTT.

This sequence joins TRBV18 and TRBJ2-3; TRBD2 might be the D (5 bases). The germline gives CDR1 KGHSH, CDR2 LQKENI. This CDR3 comprises 16 residues. The V end was cut by 2 bases, the J end by 3 bases, with 15 bases between. The CDR3 here is CASSPDWERGTDTQYF. CDR3 DNA: TGTGCCAGCTCACCAGATTGGGAGAGAGGGACAGATACGCAGTATTTT.

This clonotype has a handful of counts. The chain is built from TRBV4-1 and TRBJ1-6; no reliable D call. The CDR3 runs to 16 residues. Trimming pared 0 bases from V and 10 bases from J, leaving 16 bases between. Germline V gene sequence: CDR1 MGHRA, CDR2 YSYEKL. The CDR3 DNA reads as TGCGCCAGCAGCCAAGAGAACACCCCCCTTCGGTCACCCCTCCACTTT. It is translated as CASSQENTPLRSPLHF.

This rearrangement joins TRBV20-1 to TRBJ2-1; 10 nucleotides line up with TRBD2. V was pared by 4 bases and J by 9 bases, with 12 bases of the junction left unmatched. Germline-derived CDR1 and CDR2 are DFQATT and SNEGSKA (reference sequence). This CDR3 region has 15 residues. This CDR3 reads CSAKRRSGGAGEQFF. CDR3 nucleotide sequence: TGCAGTGCTAAGCGTAGAAGCGGGGGGGCCGGTGAGCAGTTCTTC.

This clonotype was counted between two and nine times. The chain employs TRBV5-1 and TRBJ2-5; D is ambiguous. The CDR3 has 14 amino acids. Germline CDR1 and CDR2: SGHRS and YFSETQ. V was clipped by 3 bases and J by 1 base, with 10 bases between them. This chain's CDR3 is CASSSKDGQETQYF. CDR3 bases: TGCGCCAGCAGCTCCAAAGACGGCCAAGAGACCCAGTACTTC. Full variable domain (outside the CDR3, taken from reference TRBV5-1 and TRBJ2-5): KAGVTQTPRYLIKTRGQQVTLSCSPISGHRSVSWYQQTPGQGLQFLFEYFSETQRNKGNFPGRFSGRQFSNSRSEMNVSTLELGDSALYLCASSSKDGQETQYFGPGTRLLVL.

CDR3 sequence: CASSMGQLTEKLFF. The CDR3 bases are TGTGCCAGCAGTATGGGACAGCTGACTGAAAAACTGTTTTTT. The rearrangement uses TRBV6-2 or TRBV6-3 and TRBJ1-4, with 7 bases matching TRBD1. Germline values: CDR1 MNHEY, CDR2 SVGEGT. After removal of 5 bases from V and 7 bases from J, the junction contained 7 bases not matched to a gene. The CDR3 runs 14 residues.

The rearrangement links TRBV12-3 or TRBV12-4 to TRBJ2-3, with 7 nucleotides matching TRBD1. This CDR3 spans 19 amino acids. V lost 4 bases and J lost 1; bases outside the gene matches: 17. CDR3 sequence reads: CASSSTTLKTGLRTDTQYF. CDR3 nucleotide sequence: TGTGCCAGCAGTTCTACAACATTGAAGACAGGGCTGCGCACAGATACGCAGTATTTT.

As to this clonotype: Sequence at one end of the junction differs from germline and may be a read error. V gene TRBV30 combines with J gene TRBJ2-3, with TRBD2 matching 8 bases. The CDR3 is made up of 13 amino acids. Germline V gives CDR1 GTSNPN, CDR2 SVGIG (reference sequence). The chain's CDR3 is CAGPSGRVDTQYF. The CDR3 nucleotides are TGTGCCGGACCTAGCGGGCGGGTGGATACACAGTATTTT.

This clonotype has at least ten counts. The V gene is TRBV12-3 or TRBV12-4, the J gene TRBJ2-7, with D perhaps TRBD1 (5 bases). There are 14 residues in the CDR3. Trimming took 1 base from V and 6 from J, leaving 13 bases between them. The CDR3 DNA reads TGTGCCAGCAGTTTAGTCGTTACAGGCGGCGAGCAGTACTTC. As protein: CASSLVVTGGEQYF.

This clonotype was observed a few times. This sequence joins TRBV7-9 and TRBJ2-5; D is undetermined. Germline loops: CDR1 SEHNR, CDR2 FQNEAQ (reference sequence). The CDR3 has 12 amino acids. Trimming stripped 4 bases from V and 3 bases from J, with 6 bases between. The CDR3 reads CASSSSEETQYF. The CDR3 coding sequence is TGTGCCAGCAGCTCCTCGGAAGAGACCCAGTACTTC.

This clonotype has only a few counts. The V call is TRBV9, the J call TRBJ1-1, with D hard to call. The germline CDR1 and CDR2 sequences are SGDLS and YYNGEE. The CDR3 has 13 amino acids. V was clipped by 0 bases and J by 3 bases, with 6 bases between them. Here the CDR3 reads CASSVVRYTEAFF. The CDR3 coding sequence is TGTGCCAGCAGCGTAGTTCGGTACACTGAAGCTTTCTTT.

In its sample, this clonotype was seen many times. The chain links TRBV7-3 to TRBJ1-5; D possibly corresponds to TRBD1 (6 bases). The CDR3 consists of 15 residues. The germline V gene encodes CDR1 SGHTA and CDR2 FQGTGA. V lost 2 bases, J lost 6 bases, and 14 bases lay in between. The CDR3 DNA is TGTGCCAGCAGCTTACGGGCGGGGGACACTCAGCCCCAGCATTTT. Translated, it gives CASSLRAGDTQPQHF. The full variable domain, its missing parts supplied by reference TRBV7-3 and TRBJ1-5, is GAGVSQTPSNKVTEKGKYVELRCDPISGHTALYWYRQSLGQGPEFLIYFQGTGAADDSGLPNDRFFAVRPEGSVSTLKIQRTERGDSAVYLCASSLRAGDTQPQHFGDGTRLSIL.

This rearrangement joins TRBV18 to TRBJ1-5; D is unresolved. V was clipped by 3 bases and J by 8 bases, with 8 bases between them. Germline CDR1 is KGHSH and CDR2 is LQKENI. The CDR3 contains 12 residues. The CDR3 bases are TGTGCCAGCTCACCCGGGAAAGAGCCCCAGCATTTT. This gives the protein CASSPGKEPQHF.

This chain connects TRBV3-1 to TRBJ2-7; D tentatively fits TRBD1 or TRBD2 (7 bases each). This CDR3 is built from 17 residues. CDR1 LGHDT and CDR2 YNNKEL come from the germline V gene (reference sequence). V lost 0 bases and J lost 4, with 19 bases in between. CDR3 loop: CASSQDSDRRERYEQYF. The CDR3 DNA reads TGTGCCAGCAGCCAAGATTCGGACAGGCGGGAGAGGTACGAGCAGTACTTC.

This chain connects TRBV5-6 to TRBJ2-1; D is unresolved. Germline V gives CDR1 SGHDT, CDR2 YYEEEE. The CDR3 covers 15 residues. Trimming left V 0 bases short and J 8 bases short, with 15 bases between. The CDR3 region has the DNA TGTGCCAGCAGCTTGGAAGGGTTAAAGTCCGATGAGCAGTTCTTC. This gives the protein CASSLEGLKSDEQFF.

This clonotype was seen only once. J is TRBJ2-5 and V is TRBV4-3; D may be TRBD1 or TRBD2 (5 bases each). CDR3 length: 15 amino acids. The V end was cut by 0 bases, the J end by 5 bases, with 13 bases between. The germline gives CDR1 LGHNA, CDR2 YSLEER. CDR3 region: CASSQDIGNRETQYF. The CDR3 DNA reads as TGCGCCAGCAGCCAAGATATCGGGAACAGGGAGACCCAGTACTTC.

In its sample, this clonotype was seen many times. The rearrangement joins TRBV21-1 to TRBJ2-3; TRBD2, the D gene given by the table, was not confirmed from the DNA. TRBV21-1 is recorded as a pseudogene. CDR3 length: 20 amino acids. The CDR3 nucleotides read TGTGCCAGCAGCATAAGAAGCGGCCTTAGACTAGCGGGGGTTCTTGATACGCAGTATTTT. This translates into CASSIRSGLRLAGVLDTQYF.

This clonotype was seen more than once but under ten times. The chain combines TRBV4-2 with TRBJ2-7, with TRBD2 matching over 14 bases. The trim removed 5 bases at V and 0 bases at J, leaving 3 bases unmatched. The CDR3 has 16 residues. In germline, CDR1 is LGHNA, CDR2 YNFKEQ. The CDR3 is CASSTGLAGDSYEQYF. The CDR3 DNA reads as TGTGCCAGCAGCACGGGACTAGCGGGGGACTCCTACGAGCAGTACTTC.

The chain carries TRBV6-2 or TRBV6-3 and TRBJ2-7; D remains unclear. This CDR3 has 12 residues. V shed 2 bases and J shed 7 bases, with 9 bases lying between them. Germline assignment: CDR1 MNHEY and CDR2 SVGEGT. This CDR3 reads CASSYPAREQYF. In DNA form, the CDR3 reads TGTGCCAGCAGTTACCCGGCAAGGGAGCAGTACTTC.

With regard to this clonotype: The junction departs from the called germline gene at one end, perhaps through a read error. V is TRBV20-1 and J is TRBJ2-1, with no clear D. CDR3 length: 17 residues. Per germline, CDR1 DFQATT and CDR2 SNEGSKA (reference sequence). In DNA form, the CDR3 reads TGCAGTGCTATCTCAGCGTCCAAACCCAGCTCCTACACTGAGCAGTTCTTC. Amino acid sequence: CSAISASKPSSYTEQFF.

This clonotype was observed at least ten times. V is TRBV6-5 and J is TRBJ2-7; D gene unclear. Germline CDR1 reads MNHEY; CDR2 reads SVGAGI. Trimming pared 5 bases from V and 5 bases from J, leaving 7 bases between. The CDR3 is 11 residues long. In DNA, the CDR3 is TGTGCCAGCAGTACCTGGAACGAGCAGTACTTC. Translating gives CASSTWNEQYF.

The rearrangement links TRBV5-1 to TRBJ2-4; D not resolved. The length of the CDR3 is 14 residues. Trimming removed 6 bases from V and 5 bases from J, with 15 bases in between. Looked up from germline, CDR1 is SGHRS and CDR2 is YFSETQ. The CDR3, as DNA: TGCGCCAGCACTAAGGACGGATCAGAAAACATTCAGTACTTC. Its translation is CASTKDGSENIQYF.

This clonotype was counted a few times. The V and J genes are TRBV6-5 and TRBJ2-7; 9 nucleotides agree with TRBD2. The CDR3 is made up of 15 amino acids. After removal of 4 bases from V and 1 base from J, the junction contained 5 bases not matched to a gene. Germline values: CDR1 MNHEY, CDR2 SVGAGI. The CDR3 here is CASSLLSGGSYEQYF. The CDR3 nucleotides are TGTGCCAGCAGTTTACTTAGCGGGGGATCCTACGAGCAGTACTTC.

The V call is TRBV15, the J call TRBJ2-1; unclear D gene. Trimming stripped 1 base from V and 0 bases from J, with 10 bases between. Germline values: CDR1 LNHNV, CDR2 YYDKDF (reference sequence). This CDR3 region has 16 residues. As DNA, the CDR3 is TGTGCCACCAGCAGAGCTCGCCAGAGCTCCTACAATGAGCAGTTCTTC. Translated, it gives CATSRARQSSYNEQFF.

The chain employs TRBV20-1 and TRBJ2-3; TRBD2 matches at 9 bases. Germline loops: CDR1 DFQATT, CDR2 SNEGSKA (reference sequence). The CDR3 is 16 residues long. V gave up 8 bases and J gave up 1 base; unmatched junction bases: 13. The CDR3 loop reads CSPDNRGGGGTDTQYF. DNA for the CDR3: TGCAGTCCGGATAACCGCGGGGGGGGGGGCACAGATACGCAGTATTTT.

This clonotype appeared a few times. This chain links TRBV27 with TRBJ1-2; D might be TRBD1 (5 bases). This CDR3 contains 12 residues. V was cut by 10 bases and J by 0 bases, with 9 bases left in between. Germline-derived CDR1 and CDR2 are MNHEY and SMNVEV (reference sequence). CDR3 sequence (DNA): TGTGCCACAAGAGGGGCTAACTATGGCTACACCTTC. Translating gives CATRGANYGYTF.

This clonotype was seen repeatedly, ten times or more. CDR3 sequence (DNA): TGCGCCAGCAGCCAATCACCGGATAGCGGGAGGCATGAGCAGTTCTTC. It specifies CASSQSPDSGRHEQFF. This chain uses TRBV4-3 with TRBJ2-1; 10 bases line up with TRBD2. This CDR3 has 16 amino acids. Unmatched junction bases numbered 9, after V lost 2 bases and J lost 8 bases. Germline V gives CDR1 LGHNA, CDR2 YSLEER.

V and J are TRBV5-1 and TRBJ2-7; 7 nucleotides match TRBD2. Germline V gene sequence: CDR1 SGHRS, CDR2 YFSETQ. Trimming at V came to 3 bases and at J to 0 bases, leaving 9 bases not matched to a gene. The CDR3 runs 16 residues. In DNA, the CDR3 is TGCGCCAGCAGCTATTCTAGCGGAGCCACCTCCTACGAGCAGTACTTC. This gives the protein CASSYSSGATSYEQYF. The whole variable domain, remainder taken from reference TRBV5-1 and TRBJ2-7, is KAGVTQTPRYLIKTRGQQVTLSCSPISGHRSVSWYQQTPGQGLQFLFEYFSETQRNKGNFPGRFSGRQFSNSRSEMNVSTLELGDSALYLCASSYSSGATSYEQYFGPGTRLTVT.

The chain couples TRBV7-2 to TRBJ2-2; D could derive from TRBD1 or TRBD2 (5 bases each). V dropped 5 bases and J dropped 2 bases, with 12 bases sitting between them. Germline V lookup: CDR1 SGHTA, CDR2 FQGNSA. The CDR3 consists of 15 residues. DNA for the CDR3: TGTGCCAGCAGCCTCCGGGACCAAAACACCGGGGAGCTGTTTTTT. It encodes CASSLRDQNTGELFF.